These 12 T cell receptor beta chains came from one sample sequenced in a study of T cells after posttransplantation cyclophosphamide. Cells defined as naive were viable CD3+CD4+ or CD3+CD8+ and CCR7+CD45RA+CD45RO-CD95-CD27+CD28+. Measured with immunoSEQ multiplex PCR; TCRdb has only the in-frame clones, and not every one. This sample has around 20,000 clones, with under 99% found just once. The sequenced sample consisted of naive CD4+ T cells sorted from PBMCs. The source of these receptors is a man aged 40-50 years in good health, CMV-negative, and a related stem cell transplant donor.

The CDR3 spells CASSLFARRGHEQYF. The DNA of the CDR3 is TGTGCCAGCAGCTTGTTTGCGCGCAGGGGGCACGAGCAGTACTTC. The chain links TRBV5-4 to TRBJ2-7, with 8 positions matching TRBD1. The germline gives CDR1 SGHNT, CDR2 YYREEE (reference sequence). V was pared by 1 base and J by 5 bases, with 8 bases of the junction left unmatched. The CDR3 is 15 residues long.

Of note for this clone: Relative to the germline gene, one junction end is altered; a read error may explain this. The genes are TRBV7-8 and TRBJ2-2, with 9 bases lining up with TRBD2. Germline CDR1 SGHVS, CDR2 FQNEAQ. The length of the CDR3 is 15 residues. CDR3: CASSAGGIFTGEPFF. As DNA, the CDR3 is TGTGCCAGCAGCGCGGGGGGGATATTCACCGGGGAGCCGTTTTTT.

The CDR3 region is CASSRGTDSGNTIYF. In DNA, the CDR3 is TGTGCCAGCTCGAGGGGGACAGACTCTGGAAACACCATATATTTT. The genes are TRBV6-5 and TRBJ1-3; 7 positions match TRBD1. There are 15 residues in the CDR3. V lost 8 bases and J lost 0; bases outside the gene matches: 7. CDR1 and CDR2 from the germline V gene are MNHEY and SVGAGI.

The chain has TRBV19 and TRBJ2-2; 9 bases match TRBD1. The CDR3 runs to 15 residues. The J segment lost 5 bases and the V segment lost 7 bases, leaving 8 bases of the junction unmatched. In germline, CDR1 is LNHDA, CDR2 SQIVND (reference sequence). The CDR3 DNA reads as TGTGCCAGTAACGTACAGGGGGCGCGGACCGGGGAGCTGTTTTTT. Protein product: CASNVQGARTGELFF.

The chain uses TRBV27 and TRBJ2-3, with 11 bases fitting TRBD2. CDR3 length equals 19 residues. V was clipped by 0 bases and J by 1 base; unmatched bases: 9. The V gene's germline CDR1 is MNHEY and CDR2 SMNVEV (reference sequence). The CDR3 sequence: CASSLSPSGRTPRTDTQYF. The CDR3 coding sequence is TGTGCCAGCAGTTTATCACCTAGCGGGAGGACCCCCCGCACAGATACGCAGTATTTT.

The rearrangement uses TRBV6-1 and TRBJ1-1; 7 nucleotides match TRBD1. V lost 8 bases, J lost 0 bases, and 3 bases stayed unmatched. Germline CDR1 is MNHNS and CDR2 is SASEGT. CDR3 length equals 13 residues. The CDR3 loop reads CASEGQMNTEAFF. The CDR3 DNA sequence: TGTGCCAGCGAGGGACAGATGAACACTGAAGCTTTCTTT.

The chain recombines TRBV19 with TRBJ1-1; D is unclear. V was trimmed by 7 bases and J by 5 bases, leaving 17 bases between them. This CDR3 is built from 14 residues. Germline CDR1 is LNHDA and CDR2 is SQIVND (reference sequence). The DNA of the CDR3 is TGTGCCAGTACCTACACCGGAGGTTGGACTGAAGCTTTCTTT. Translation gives CASTYTGGWTEAFF.

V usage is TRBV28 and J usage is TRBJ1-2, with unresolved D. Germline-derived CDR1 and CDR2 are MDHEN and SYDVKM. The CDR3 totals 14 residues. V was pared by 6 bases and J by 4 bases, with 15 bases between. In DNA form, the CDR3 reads TGTGCCAGCAGAGGTCAGGTGGGAGGCTATGGCTACACCTTC. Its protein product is CASRGQVGGYGYTF.

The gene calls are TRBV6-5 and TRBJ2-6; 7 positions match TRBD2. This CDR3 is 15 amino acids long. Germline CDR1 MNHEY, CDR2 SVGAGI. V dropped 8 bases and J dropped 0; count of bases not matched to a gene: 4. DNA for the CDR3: TGTGCCAGCCGTTCGGGGGGCTCTGGGGCCAACGTCCTGACTTTC. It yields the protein CASRSGGSGANVLTF.

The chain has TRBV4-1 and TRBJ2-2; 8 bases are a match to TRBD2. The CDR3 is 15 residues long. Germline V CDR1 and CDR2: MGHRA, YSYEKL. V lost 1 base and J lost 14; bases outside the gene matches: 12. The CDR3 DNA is TGCGCCAGCAGCCAAGGCGGACTAGCAGACCACGCCCTGTTTTTT. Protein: CASSQGGLADHALFF.

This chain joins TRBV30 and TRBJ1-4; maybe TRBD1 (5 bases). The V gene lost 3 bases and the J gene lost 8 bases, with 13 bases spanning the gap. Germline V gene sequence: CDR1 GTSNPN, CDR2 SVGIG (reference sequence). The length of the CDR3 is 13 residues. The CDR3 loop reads CAWSGPEGEKLFF. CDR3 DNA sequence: TGTGCCTGGAGCGGACCGGAGGGGGAAAAACTGTTTTTT.

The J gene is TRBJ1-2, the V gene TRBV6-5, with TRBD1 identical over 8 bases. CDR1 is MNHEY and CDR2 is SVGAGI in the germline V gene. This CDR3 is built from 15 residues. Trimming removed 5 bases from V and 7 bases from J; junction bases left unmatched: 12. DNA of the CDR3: TGTGCCAGCAGTCTCCTCTCTACACAGGGGGGTGGCTACACCTTC. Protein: CASSLLSTQGGGYTF.